One and the same sample provided the 4 T cell receptor beta chains below, sequenced in a study of metastatic and nonmetastatic thyroid tumors. All patients reached thyroid surgery having received no treatment beforehand. TCRdb re-processed the PCR reads through MiXCR. The table lists over 15,000 clones, approximately 20% of them singletons. Sequencing was performed on tumor tissue. The receptor set was obtained from a female donor with papillary thyroid cancer or a benign thyroid nodule (not recorded which). Some clones in this sample may be carry-over from other donors' samples.

This clone was counted a few times. The gene calls are TRBV30 and TRBJ1-6, with TRBD1 as a possible D gene (6 bases). The CDR3 spans 14 residues. CDR1 is GTSNPN, CDR2 SVGIG, per germline (reference sequence). V lost 0 bases to trimming and J lost 10 bases, with 13 bases between them. The CDR3 coding sequence is TGTGCCTGGAGTGTTGGGGGGCCTCGATCACCCCTCCACTTT. This translates into CAWSVGGPRSPLHF.

This rearrangement joins TRBV30 to TRBJ2-7; maybe TRBD2 (6 bases). The CDR3 is 16 amino acids. V dropped 0 bases and J dropped 9 bases, with 24 bases sitting between them. Germline assignment: CDR1 GTSNPN and CDR2 SVGIG (reference sequence). The CDR3 is CAWSVQERVIILGQYF. The CDR3 DNA reads as TGTGCCTGGAGTGTACAGGAGCGGGTGATTATTTTAGGGCAGTACTTC.

This clone was detected ten times or more. A much more abundant neighbour one base away suggests this may be a read error. The chain is built from TRBV28 and TRBJ2-3, with TRBD2 matching 7 bases. The CDR3 extends over 13 amino acids. The ends lost 2 bases at V and 4 bases at J; junction bases unmatched: 0. CDR1 is MDHEN and CDR2 is SYDVKM in the germline V gene. CDR3 nucleotide sequence: TGTGCCAGCAGTTTAGCGGGGGCAGATACGCAGTATTTT. Protein product: CASSLAGADTQYF.

The rearrangement links TRBV7-3 to TRBJ2-3; D is ambiguous. Germline V lookup: CDR1 SGHTA, CDR2 FQGTGA. This CDR3 is 13 amino acids long. The V gene lost 2 bases and the J gene lost 6 bases, with 9 bases spanning the gap. The CDR3 loop is CASSLDIGDTQYF. DNA for the CDR3: TGTGCCAGCAGCTTAGACATCGGCGATACGCAGTATTTT.